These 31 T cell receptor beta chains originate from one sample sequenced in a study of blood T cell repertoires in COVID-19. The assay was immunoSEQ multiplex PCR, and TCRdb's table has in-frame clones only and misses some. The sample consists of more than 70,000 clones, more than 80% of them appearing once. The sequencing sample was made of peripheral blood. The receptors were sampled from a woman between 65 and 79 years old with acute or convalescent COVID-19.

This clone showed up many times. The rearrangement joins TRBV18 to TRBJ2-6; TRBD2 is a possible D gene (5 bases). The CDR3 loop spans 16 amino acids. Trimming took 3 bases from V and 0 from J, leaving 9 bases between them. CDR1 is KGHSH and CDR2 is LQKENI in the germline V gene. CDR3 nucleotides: TGTGCCAGCTCACCGCAGCGGAGCTCTGGGGCCAACGTCCTGACTTTC. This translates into CASSPQRSSGANVLTF.

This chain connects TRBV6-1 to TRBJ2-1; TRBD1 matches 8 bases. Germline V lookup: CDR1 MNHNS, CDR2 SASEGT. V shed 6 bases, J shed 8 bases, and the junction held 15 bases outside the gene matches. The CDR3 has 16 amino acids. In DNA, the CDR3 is TGTGCCAGCAGCGAAATCGGCAGGGGGCGCAGGCATGAGCAGTTCTTC. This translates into CASSEIGRGRRHEQFF.

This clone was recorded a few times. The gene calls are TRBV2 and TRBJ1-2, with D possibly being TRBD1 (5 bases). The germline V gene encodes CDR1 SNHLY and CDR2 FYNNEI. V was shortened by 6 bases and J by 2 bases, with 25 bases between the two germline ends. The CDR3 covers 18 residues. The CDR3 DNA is TGTGCCAGCAGCGCTATAGCCGGTACAGGAACAACAAACTATGGCTACACCTTC. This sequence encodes CASSAIAGTGTTNYGYTF.

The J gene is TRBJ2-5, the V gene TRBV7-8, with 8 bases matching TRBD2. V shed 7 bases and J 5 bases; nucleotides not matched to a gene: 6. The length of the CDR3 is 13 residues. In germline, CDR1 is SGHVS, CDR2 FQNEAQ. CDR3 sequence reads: CASTRGGPETQYF. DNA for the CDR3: TGTGCCAGCACCCGGGGGGGACCGGAGACCCAGTACTTC.

The CDR3 region has the DNA TGTGCCAGCAGCCCTCCGGGACTAGGCTACGAGCAGTACTTC. Translated, it gives CASSPPGLGYEQYF. This chain links TRBV7-8 with TRBJ2-7; 8 bases line up with TRBD2. J was trimmed by 3 bases and V by 5 bases; bases with no gene match: 6. Germline CDR1 SGHVS, CDR2 FQNEAQ. This CDR3 region has 14 residues.

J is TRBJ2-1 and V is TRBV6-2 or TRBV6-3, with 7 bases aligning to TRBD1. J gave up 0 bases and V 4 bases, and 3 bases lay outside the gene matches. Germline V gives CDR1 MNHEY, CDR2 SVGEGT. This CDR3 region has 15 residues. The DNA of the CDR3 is TGTGCCAGCAGTTTTACAGGGGACTCCTACAATGAGCAGTTCTTC. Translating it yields CASSFTGDSYNEQFF.

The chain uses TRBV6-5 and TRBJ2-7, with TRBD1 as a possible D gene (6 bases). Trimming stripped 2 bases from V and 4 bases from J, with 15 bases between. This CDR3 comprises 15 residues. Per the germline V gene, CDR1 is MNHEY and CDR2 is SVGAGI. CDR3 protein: CASSYKGQGSYEQYF. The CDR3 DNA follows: TGTGCCAGCAGTTACAAAGGGCAGGGGTCGTACGAGCAGTACTTC.

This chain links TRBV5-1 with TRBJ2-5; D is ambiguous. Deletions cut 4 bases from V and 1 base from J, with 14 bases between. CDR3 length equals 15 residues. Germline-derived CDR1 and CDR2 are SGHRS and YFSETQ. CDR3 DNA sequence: TGCGCCAGCAGCCCGAGCCTCGGGTTCCAAGAGACCCAGTACTTC. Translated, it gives CASSPSLGFQETQYF.

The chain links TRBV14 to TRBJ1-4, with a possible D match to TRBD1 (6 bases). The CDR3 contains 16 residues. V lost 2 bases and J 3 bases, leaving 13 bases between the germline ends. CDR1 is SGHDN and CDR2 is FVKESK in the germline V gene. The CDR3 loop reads CASSQRQAVSNEKLFF. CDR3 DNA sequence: TGTGCCAGCAGCCAACGACAGGCTGTTTCTAATGAAAAACTGTTTTTT.

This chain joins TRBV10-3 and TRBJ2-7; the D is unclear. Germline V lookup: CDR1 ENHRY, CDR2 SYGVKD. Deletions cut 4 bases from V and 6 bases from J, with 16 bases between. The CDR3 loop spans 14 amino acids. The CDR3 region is CAISVGRGALEQYF. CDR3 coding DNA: TGTGCCATCAGTGTTGGTCGAGGAGCCCTCGAGCAGTACTTC.

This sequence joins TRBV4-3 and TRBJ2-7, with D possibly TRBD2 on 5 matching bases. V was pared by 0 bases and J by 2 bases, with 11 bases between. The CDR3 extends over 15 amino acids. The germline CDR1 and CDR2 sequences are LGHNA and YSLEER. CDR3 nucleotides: TGCGCCAGCAGCCAAGACACCGGAGGCGCCTACGAGCAGTACTTC. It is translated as CASSQDTGGAYEQYF.

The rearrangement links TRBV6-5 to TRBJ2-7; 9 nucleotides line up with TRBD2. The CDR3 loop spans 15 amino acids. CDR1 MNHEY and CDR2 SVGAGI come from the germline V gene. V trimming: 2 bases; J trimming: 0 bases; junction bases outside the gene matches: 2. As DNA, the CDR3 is TGTGCCAGCAGTTACGTTAGCGGGAGCTCCTACGAGCAGTACTTC. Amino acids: CASSYVSGSSYEQYF.

This chain's CDR3 is CASSYTVNQPQHF. The CDR3 DNA is TGTGCCAGCAGTTACACGGTCAATCAGCCCCAGCATTTT. The chain carries TRBV6-5 and TRBJ1-5; D unclear. The CDR3 runs to 13 residues. V lost 2 bases to trimming and J lost 3 bases, with 5 bases between them. Per germline, CDR1 MNHEY and CDR2 SVGAGI.

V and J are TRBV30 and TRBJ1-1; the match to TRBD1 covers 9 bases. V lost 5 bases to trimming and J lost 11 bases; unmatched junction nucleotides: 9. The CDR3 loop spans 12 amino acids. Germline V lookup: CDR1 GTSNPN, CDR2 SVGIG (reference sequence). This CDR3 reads CAWGPGQGVAFF. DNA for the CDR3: TGTGCCTGGGGGCCGGGACAGGGTGTTGCTTTCTTT.

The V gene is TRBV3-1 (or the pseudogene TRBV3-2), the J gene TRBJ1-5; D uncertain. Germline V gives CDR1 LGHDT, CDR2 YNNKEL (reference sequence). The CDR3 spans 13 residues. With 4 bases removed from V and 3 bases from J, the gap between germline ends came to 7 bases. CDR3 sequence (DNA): TGTGCCAGCAGCCGCGGGTTCAATCAGCCCCAGCATTTT. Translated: CASSRGFNQPQHF.

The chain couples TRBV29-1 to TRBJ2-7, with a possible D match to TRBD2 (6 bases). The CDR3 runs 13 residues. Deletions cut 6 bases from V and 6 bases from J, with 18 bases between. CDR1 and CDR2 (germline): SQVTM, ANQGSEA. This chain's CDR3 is CSVTRTGVPEQYF. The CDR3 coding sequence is TGCAGCGTGACTCGAACGGGGGTTCCCGAGCAGTACTTC.

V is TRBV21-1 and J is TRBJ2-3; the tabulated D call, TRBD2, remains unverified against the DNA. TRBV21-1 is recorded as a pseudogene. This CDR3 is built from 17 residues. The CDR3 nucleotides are TGTGCCAGCAGCAAAGACCAGCGGGGGGTGAGCACAGATACGCAGTATTTT. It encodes CASSKDQRGVSTDTQYF.

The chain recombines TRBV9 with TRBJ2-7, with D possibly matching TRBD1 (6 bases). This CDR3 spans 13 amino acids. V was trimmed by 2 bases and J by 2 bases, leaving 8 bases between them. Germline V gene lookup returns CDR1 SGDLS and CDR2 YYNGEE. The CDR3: CASSVGDTYEQYF. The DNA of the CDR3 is TGTGCCAGCAGCGTCGGGGACACCTACGAGCAGTACTTC. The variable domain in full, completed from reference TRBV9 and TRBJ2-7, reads DSGVTQTPKHLITATGQRVTLRCSPRSGDLSVYWYQQSLDQGLQFLIQYYNGEERAKGNILERFSAQQFPDLHSELNLSSLELGDSALYFCASSVGDTYEQYFGPGTRLTVT.

The CDR3 DNA sequence: TGTGTCAGAAGCTCCCATCATGTCTTCCCTAAGTACTTC. It yields the protein CVRSSHHVFPKYF. This chain uses TRBV7-5 with TRBJ2-5; TRBD2, the table's D call, lacks a check against the DNA. TRBV7-5 is a listed pseudogene. This CDR3 has 13 amino acids.

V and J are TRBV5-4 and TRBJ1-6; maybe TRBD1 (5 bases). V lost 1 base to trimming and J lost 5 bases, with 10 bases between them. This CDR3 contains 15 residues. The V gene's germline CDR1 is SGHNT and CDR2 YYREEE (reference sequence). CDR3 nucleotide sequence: TGTGCCAGCAGCTTGATAGGGGTTAATAATTCACCCCTCCACTTT. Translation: CASSLIGVNNSPLHF.

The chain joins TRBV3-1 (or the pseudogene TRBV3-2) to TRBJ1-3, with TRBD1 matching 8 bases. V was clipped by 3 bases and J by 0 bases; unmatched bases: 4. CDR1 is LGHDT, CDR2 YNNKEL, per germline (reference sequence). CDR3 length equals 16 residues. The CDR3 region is CASSQDRDFSGNTIYF. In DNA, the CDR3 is TGTGCCAGCAGCCAGGACAGGGATTTCTCTGGAAACACCATATATTTT.

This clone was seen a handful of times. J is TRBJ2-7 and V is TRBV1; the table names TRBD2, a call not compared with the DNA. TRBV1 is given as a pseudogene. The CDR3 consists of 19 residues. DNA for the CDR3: TGCACCAGCAGCCAAGCAGGGAAGGGACTAGCGGGGGGGACCTACGAGCAGTACTTC. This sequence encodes CTSSQAGKGLAGGTYEQYF.

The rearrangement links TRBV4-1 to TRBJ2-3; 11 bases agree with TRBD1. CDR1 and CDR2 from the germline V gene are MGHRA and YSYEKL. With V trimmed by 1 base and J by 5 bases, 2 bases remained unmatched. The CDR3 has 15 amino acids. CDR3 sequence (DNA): TGCGCCAGCAGCCAAGTTGGGACAGGGGGAGATACGCAGTATTTT. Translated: CASSQVGTGGDTQYF.

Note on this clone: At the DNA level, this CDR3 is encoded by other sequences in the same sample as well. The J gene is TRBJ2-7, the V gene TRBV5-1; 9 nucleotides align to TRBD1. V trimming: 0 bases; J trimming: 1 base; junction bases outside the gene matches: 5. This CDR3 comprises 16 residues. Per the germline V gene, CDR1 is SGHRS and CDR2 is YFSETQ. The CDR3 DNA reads TGCGCCAGCAGCTTGGACCCCGGGACAGGGTCCTACGAGCAGTACTTC. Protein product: CASSLDPGTGSYEQYF.

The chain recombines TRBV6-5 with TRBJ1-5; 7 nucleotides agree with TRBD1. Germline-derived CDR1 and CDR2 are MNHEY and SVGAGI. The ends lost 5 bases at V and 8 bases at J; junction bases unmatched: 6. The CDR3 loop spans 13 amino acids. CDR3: CASSRGQRKPQHF. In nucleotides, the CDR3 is TGTGCCAGCAGTAGGGGACAGCGAAAGCCCCAGCATTTT.

In DNA, the CDR3 is TGCGCCAGCAGCCAAGCCCCCAGCGGGCTGAGCACAGATACGCAGTATTTT. It specifies CASSQAPSGLSTDTQYF. The chain links TRBV4-1 to TRBJ2-3; a possible D gene is TRBD2 (6 bases). The V end was cut by 1 base, the J end by 0 bases, with 14 bases between. From germline, CDR1 is MGHRA and CDR2 YSYEKL. The CDR3 runs to 17 residues.

Written as DNA, the CDR3 is TGTGCCATCAGTGAGGGGACAGTGGGGGCCGGGGAGCTGTTTTTT. The encoded protein is CAISEGTVGAGELFF. The rearrangement links TRBV10-3 to TRBJ2-2, with 7 nucleotides matching TRBD1. Trimming took 2 bases from V and 6 from J; bases not matched to a gene: 6. The CDR3 loop spans 15 amino acids. CDR1 is ENHRY and CDR2 is SYGVKD in the germline V gene.

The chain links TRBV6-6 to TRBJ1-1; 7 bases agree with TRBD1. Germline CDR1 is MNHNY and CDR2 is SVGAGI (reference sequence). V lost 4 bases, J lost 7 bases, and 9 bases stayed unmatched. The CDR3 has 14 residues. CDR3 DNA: TGTGCCAGCAGTTCCCTTAGACAGGGTAGTGAAGCTTTCTTT. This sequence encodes CASSSLRQGSEAFF.

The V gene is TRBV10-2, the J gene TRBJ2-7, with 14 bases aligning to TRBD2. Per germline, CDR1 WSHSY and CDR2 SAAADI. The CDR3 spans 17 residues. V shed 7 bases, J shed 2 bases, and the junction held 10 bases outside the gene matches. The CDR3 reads CASILGTSGSSTYEQYF. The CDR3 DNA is TGCGCCAGCATCCTCGGGACTAGCGGGAGTTCGACCTACGAGCAGTACTTC.

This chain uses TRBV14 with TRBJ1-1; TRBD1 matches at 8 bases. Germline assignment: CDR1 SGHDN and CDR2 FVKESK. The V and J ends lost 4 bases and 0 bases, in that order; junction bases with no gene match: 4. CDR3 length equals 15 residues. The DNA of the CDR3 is TGTGCCAGCAGCCGAAACAGGGGGATGAACACTGAAGCTTTCTTT. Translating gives CASSRNRGMNTEAFF.

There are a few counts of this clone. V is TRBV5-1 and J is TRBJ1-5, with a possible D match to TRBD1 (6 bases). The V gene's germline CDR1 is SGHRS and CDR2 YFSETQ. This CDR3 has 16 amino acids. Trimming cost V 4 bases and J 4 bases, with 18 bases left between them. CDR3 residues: CASSIGGGERNQPQHF. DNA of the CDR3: TGCGCCAGCAGCATAGGAGGGGGGGAGCGAAATCAGCCCCAGCATTTT.